This record concerns one TCR beta chain sequence. This sample stems from a study of blood T cell repertoires in COVID-19. Across the study: T cells, B-cell-depleted T cells, or PBMCs supplied cDNA or gDNA.

As handled by the study authors: Reference gene primers were amplified, and this amplification served to estimate nucleated cell counts. Generated by immunoSEQ multiplex PCR, the TCRdb table keeps only in-frame clones and is missing some. V and J calls and clone size follow that table, whereas D and trimming were derived from the DNA. The top ten hold 5.5% to 8.5% of the sample, which has fewer than 200,000 clones, 80% seen once. This CDR3 is built from 13 residues. V gave up 2 bases and J gave up 3 bases, with 8 bases separating them. Germline values: CDR1 MDHEN, CDR2 SYDVKM. The sample taken for sequencing was peripheral blood. This chain links TRBV28 with TRBJ2-7; no reliable D call. The sequence was collected from a man between 60 and 75 years old with acute or convalescent COVID-19. The CDR3 nucleotides are TGTGCCAGCAGTTTACAGGTTCTCTACGAGCAGTACTTC. This encodes CASSLQVLYEQYF.